This T cell receptor (beta chain) was recorded in a study of OX40 agonist ivuxolimab in advanced cancers. With respect to the entire study: The costimulatory receptor OX40 (CD134) was targeted by ivuxolimab, a fully human IgG2 agonistic monoclonal antibody. Intravenous ivuxolimab was administered to patients every 2 weeks at six dose levels: 0.01, 0.1, 0.3, 1.5, 3 and 10 mg/kg. Of the approximately 50 dose-escalation patients, hepatocellular carcinoma was present in approximately 20, melanoma in approximately 15, renal cell carcinoma in 9 and head and neck cancer in 9. In the dose-escalation cohort, 75% to 90% of patients were male, and the mean age was roughly 60 years with a range of 23 to 79. Patients were allowed to have had prior anti-PD-1, anti-PD-L1 or anti-CTLA-4 therapy, and approximately 43% of the dose-escalation patients had previously received checkpoint inhibitors. Three dose-escalation patients achieved partial responses, one with hepatocellular carcinoma and two with cutaneous melanoma. Peripheral TCRbeta sequencing aimed to test whether ivuxolimab altered TCR sequence diversity and caused clonal T-cell expansion. The monotherapy dose-escalation portion (N of about 57 patients) of the phase I ivuxolimab trial is reported in the paper. General conclusions and limits of the study: Which antigens the clonally expanded peripheral T cells were specific for was not determined. Low levels of normalized T-cell clonal expansion were also seen in some patients who did not respond. At doses of 0.1 to 3.0 mg/kg, clonal expansion of both CD4+ and CD8+ T cells in blood was seen between baseline and week 6. After ivuxolimab, expanded clones were on average more numerous among CD8+ T cells than among CD4+ T cells. In partial responders in the 0.1-3.0 mg/kg groups, normalized peripheral clonal expansion was found to be among the lowest, especially among CD8+ T cells.

The trial excluded patients who had a history of autoimmune disease or were on systemic immunosuppression. Peripheral blood for TCR sequencing was drawn from every dose cohort at baseline, at cycle 4 day 1 and at cycle 7 day 1. The samples were taken from a phase I, first-in-human, multicenter, open-label dose-escalation trial of ivuxolimab. Adults with locally advanced or metastatic melanoma, renal cell, hepatocellular, or head and neck squamous cell carcinoma were enrolled in the trial. Before TCR sequencing, CD4+ and CD8+ T cells were separately sorted from peripheral blood. Genomic DNA was extracted from sorted cells for sequencing of the TCRbeta CDR3 region. The immunoSEQ Assay was used to sequence the TCRbeta CDR3 regions. TCRdb took over this immuneACCESS table, retaining in-frame rearrangements with V and J assigned. Such tables are incomplete; in checked studies, under half of the missing clones stem from an unresolved V gene, and the remainder is unexplained. Recorded for this sample are roughly 56,000 clones; about 88% of them occurred a single time. Roughly 4.5% of the sample belongs to the ten largest clones.

On this clone itself: Its antigen specificity is not known. Base qualities are not recorded, but no much larger clone differs from it by a single base.

Specimen: CD4+ or CD8+ T cells sorted from blood, collected in a trial of the OX40 agonist ivuxolimab. The TCR was taken from an adult with an advanced solid tumor such as melanoma, head and neck, liver or kidney cancer.

The CDR3 corresponds to CASSPWDRGDEKLFF. The nucleotide sequence reads TGTGCCAGCAGCCCCTGGGACAGGGGGGATGAAAAACTGTTTTTT. The rearrangement combines TRBV9 with TRBJ1-4; 11 central bases correspond to TRBD1. Reading from cysteine to phenylalanine, the CDR3 counts 15 amino acids. Left in the record is the CDR3 DNA by itself, 45 bases read in frame from the first base. Trimming takes 4 bases off V and 6 bases off J; junction bases not matched to a gene: 5. CDR1 SGDLS and CDR2 YYNGEE are derived from the germline V gene.